This T cell receptor beta chain derives from a study of cytomegalovirus exposure and HLA in healthy donors. Study observations and caveats: CMV serostatus was the only recorded immune exposure for donors. TCR association rates varied by HLA locus in a later analysis, with DRB1 highest and HLA-C lowest. When analyzed later, a missense DCLRE1C variant was found to be linked to TCR beta V- and J-gene trimming.

This PCR relied on a set of 60 Vbeta primers and 13 Jbeta primers. Repertoires were generated with immunoSEQ multiplex PCR, while TCRdb's copy carries only in-frame clones and drops some. The data hold 150,000 to 200,000 clones, with approximately 80% observed a single time. On this clone: What it recognizes is unknown.

V lost 2 bases and J 1 base, leaving 5 bases between the germline ends. The CDR3 totals 13 residues. Germline loops: CDR1 SEHNR, CDR2 FQNEAQ (reference sequence). The chain combines TRBV7-9 with TRBJ1-1; D call uncertain. Sequencing was done on a sample of PBMCs. The source of this sequence is a man aged 25 to 45 in good health and CMV-seropositive. The CDR3 reads CASSLSENTEAFF. As DNA, the CDR3 is TGTGCCAGCAGCTTATCAGAGAACACTGAAGCTTTCTTT.